This TCR beta chain was sequenced during a study of cytomegalovirus exposure and HLA in healthy donors. Broader study findings: Some public TCRs appeared in many individuals, while most sequences were rare.

About this clone: The antigen is undetermined.

The table came from immunoSEQ multiplex PCR; TCRdb's copy has only in-frame clones and leaves some out. The sample lists about 360,000 clones; just over 85% were seen once. Separation from the roughly 670-subject first cohort characterized the approximately 120-subject validation cohort, to which the donors belonged. This CDR3 has 14 residues. The V gene's germline CDR1 is MDHEN and CDR2 SYDVKM. Trimming pared 3 bases from V and 0 bases from J, leaving 9 bases between. This chain uses TRBV28 with TRBJ2-7, with a weak D call TRBD2 (6 bases). The sample was PBMCs. This sequence was found in a woman under 30 in good health and CMV-seronegative. In DNA form, the CDR3 reads TGTGCCAGCAGTTTGGGGACTTTCTCCTACGAGCAGTACTTC. Residues: CASSLGTFSYEQYF. Variable domain in full (rest from reference TRBV28 and TRBJ2-7): DVKVTQSSRYLVKRTGEKVFLECVQDMDHENMFWYRQDPGLGLRLIYFSYDVKMKEKGDIPEGYSVSREKKERFSLILESASTNQTSMYLCASSLGTFSYEQYFGPGTRLTVT.